This T cell receptor (beta chain) was identified in a study of shared clonotypes between healthy human individuals. Study findings and constraints: Clonotypes not shared had lower generation probabilities than those common to all four donors.

As regards this clone: The antigen is undetermined.

The table came from immunoSEQ multiplex PCR; TCRdb's copy has only in-frame clones and leaves some out. The table includes some 1,100,000 clones, roughly 74% detected once. Donors, without exception, were Caucasian adults residing in Nashville, Tennessee. The CDR3 contains 17 residues. V lost 2 bases to trimming and J lost 5 bases; unmatched junction nucleotides: 14. CDR1 is MNHNS and CDR2 is SASEGT in the germline V gene. The TCR originated in a young man in good health. Some clones in this sample may be carry-over from other donors' samples. The chain links TRBV6-1 to TRBJ2-5; TRBD2 agrees at 7 bases. What was sequenced was memory CD4+ T cells from PBMCs. The subset: CD45RA-negative fraction. The CDR3 reads CASSEFGGGSAWETQYF. CDR3 DNA: TGTGCCAGCAGTGAATTCGGCGGCGGGAGTGCGTGGGAGACCCAGTACTTC.